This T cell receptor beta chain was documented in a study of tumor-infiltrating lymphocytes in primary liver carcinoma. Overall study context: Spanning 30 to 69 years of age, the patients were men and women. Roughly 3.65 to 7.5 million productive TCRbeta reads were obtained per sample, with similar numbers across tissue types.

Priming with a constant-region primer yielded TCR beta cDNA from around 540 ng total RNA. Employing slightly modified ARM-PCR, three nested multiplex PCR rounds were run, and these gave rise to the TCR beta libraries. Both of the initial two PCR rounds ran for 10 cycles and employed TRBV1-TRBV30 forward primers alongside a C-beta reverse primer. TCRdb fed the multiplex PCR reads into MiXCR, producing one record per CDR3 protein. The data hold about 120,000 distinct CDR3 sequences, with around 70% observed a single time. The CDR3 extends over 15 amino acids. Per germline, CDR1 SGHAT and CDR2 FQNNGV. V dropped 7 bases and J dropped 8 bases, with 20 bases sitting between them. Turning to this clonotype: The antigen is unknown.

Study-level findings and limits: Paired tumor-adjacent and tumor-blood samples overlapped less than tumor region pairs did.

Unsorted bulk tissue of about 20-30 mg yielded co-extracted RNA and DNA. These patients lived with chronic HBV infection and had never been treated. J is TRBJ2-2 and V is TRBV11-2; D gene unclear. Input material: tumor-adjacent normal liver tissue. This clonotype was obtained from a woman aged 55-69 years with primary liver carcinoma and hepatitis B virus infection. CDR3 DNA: TGTGCCAGCAACCCTCCGGAAGGACCGACTGGGGAGCTGTTTTTT. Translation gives CASNPPEGPTGELFF.